Shown below are 5 T cell receptor beta chains from a single sample sequenced in a study of cytomegalovirus exposure and HLA in healthy donors. The PCR ran on 60 Vbeta and 13 Jbeta primers. The method was immunoSEQ multiplex PCR; TCRdb's version includes in-frame clones alone and lacks a portion of them. The sample has under 250,000 clones; roughly four fifths are singletons. The sample comprised PBMCs. Every receptor here comes from a man aged 25-45 years in good health and CMV-seronegative.

This chain connects TRBV5-1 to TRBJ1-2, with D possibly being TRBD1 (5 bases). The V and J ends lost 0 bases and 4 bases respectively, with 13 bases between them. The germline CDR1 and CDR2 sequences are SGHRS and YFSETQ. CDR3 size: 15 residues. Here the CDR3 DNA reads TGCGCCAGCAGCTTGGCCGGGGGGGAAGGCTATGGCTACACCTTC. It is translated as CASSLAGGEGYGYTF.

This chain links TRBV5-8 with TRBJ2-1; 8 bases line up with TRBD1. The CDR3 has 16 residues. The ends lost 2 bases at V and 6 bases at J; junction bases unmatched: 10. The germline CDR1 and CDR2 sequences are SGHTS and YDEGEE. The CDR3 DNA is TGTGCCAGCAGCTTACCAACCAGGACAGGGTCCAATGAGCAGTTCTTC. Translated: CASSLPTRTGSNEQFF.

This chain connects TRBV4-1 to TRBJ1-5; tentatively, D is TRBD1 (5 bases). CDR1 is MGHRA and CDR2 is YSYEKL in the germline V gene. V lost 4 bases, J lost 9 bases, and 16 bases lay in between. The CDR3 has 14 residues. CDR3 nucleotides: TGCGCCAGCAGCCCAGTGGGGCACTTGTGGCCCCAGCATTTT. Protein sequence: CASSPVGHLWPQHF.

This sequence joins TRBV5-8 and TRBJ2-7, with 12 positions matching TRBD1. The V gene end was trimmed by 4 bases and the J gene end by 3 bases; junction bases not matched to a gene: 5. Germline assignment: CDR1 SGHTS and CDR2 YDEGEE. The CDR3 runs 15 residues. Here the CDR3 DNA reads TGTGCCAGCAGCGTCCGGGACAGGGGGCTCTACGAGCAGTACTTC. Translation: CASSVRDRGLYEQYF.

V gene TRBV29-1 combines with J gene TRBJ2-3; TRBD1 matches at 7 bases. The trim removed 6 bases at V and 1 base at J, leaving 10 bases unmatched. The CDR3 is 15 amino acids. Germline V gene lookup returns CDR1 SQVTM and CDR2 ANQGSEA. The chain's CDR3 is CSVVTGEEGTDTQYF. The DNA for the CDR3 is TGCAGCGTAGTAACAGGGGAAGAGGGCACAGATACGCAGTATTTT.